This T cell receptor (beta chain) was obtained from a study of blood T cell repertoires in COVID-19. CDR3 size: 13 residues. Unmatched junction bases numbered 6, after V lost 7 bases and J lost 3 bases. Germline loops: CDR1 MDHEN, CDR2 SYDVKM. In the study's own analysis: Counts of nucleated cells, estimated from reference gene primer amplification, were obtained. Only in-frame clones appear in the TCRdb table, and some are missing; sequencing was by immunoSEQ multiplex PCR. V and J calls and clone size are given by that table; D and trimming were obtained from the DNA. There are about 170,000 clones in the sample; roughly 85% occur only once, and about 20% lies in the top ten.

The TCR originated in a woman in her 70s in a cohort exposed to, infected with or recovered from COVID-19 (not recorded which). Specimen: PBMCs or T cells enriched from blood (not recorded which). The rearrangement uses TRBV28 and TRBJ2-7; 7 bases align to TRBD1. CDR3 residues: CASKSGQHYEQYF. The CDR3 DNA reads as TGTGCCAGCAAATCGGGACAGCACTACGAGCAGTACTTC.